This T cell receptor beta chain was sequenced during a study of OX40 agonist ivuxolimab in advanced cancers. Study results and limitations: In the 0.1 to 3.0 mg/kg range, CD4+ and CD8+ blood T cells had expanded clonally by week 6.

Data came from immunoSEQ multiplex PCR; TCRdb stores just in-frame clones and leaves some out. Among around 80,000 clones listed, approximately 88% were seen once. This clone was detected only once. Antigen unknown. Sequenced here: CD4+ or CD8+ T cells sorted from blood, sampled in a trial of the OX40 agonist ivuxolimab. The source of this sequence is an adult with an advanced solid tumor such as melanoma, head and neck, liver or kidney cancer.

CDR3 nucleotides: TGTGCCATACCGGGACGAGATACGAACACCGGGGAGCTGTTTTTT. The encoded protein is CAIPGRDTNTGELFF. The rearrangement links TRBV10-3 to TRBJ2-2; D is possibly TRBD1 or TRBD2 (5 bases each). Germline lookup yields CDR1 ENHRY and CDR2 SYGVKD. V was clipped by 9 bases and J by 0 bases, with 14 bases between them. CDR3 length: 15 residues.